This T cell receptor beta chain was identified in a study of T cells in Graves' hyperthyroidism and ophthalmopathy. Regarding the study as a whole: A model using 13 V-J features told ophthalmopathy apart from stable hyperthyroidism.

Absent ophthalmopathy progression within 18 months defined stable Graves' hyperthyroidism. PBMCs were collected from an approximately 10 ml volume of fresh peripheral blood. Researchers took RNA transcripts and amplified the TCR beta CDR3 regions from them. The HTBI primer set drove a first-round RT-PCR of the TCR CDR3. Via MiXCR, TCRdb re-called the multiplex PCR reads, giving one row per CDR3 protein. The data show 500,000 to 750,000 distinct CDR3 sequences, approximately 14% seen once. This clonotype was seen only once. Its specificity is unknown. V was trimmed by 5 bases and J by 5 bases, leaving 13 bases between them. The CDR3 sequence is 13 residues long. The germline V gene has CDR1 SGHNT and CDR2 YENEEA.

The sequenced material came from blood. This chain joins TRBV11-3 and TRBJ2-7; D is undetermined. The source is a woman aged 30 to 39 with Graves' hyperthyroidism. The CDR3 loop reads CASSHIRSDEQYF. The CDR3 DNA is TGTGCCAGCAGCCACATACGGAGCGACGAGCAGTACTTC.